Each of the 27 T cell receptor beta chains below was sequenced from the same sample in a study of regulatory T cells in long-lasting Graves disease. Building the TCR beta libraries relied on iRepertoire HTBI primers, and CDR3 regions underwent Arm-PCR. TCRdb analysed the multiplex PCR reads with MiXCR anew, one entry per CDR3 protein. The sample shows 500,000 or so distinct CDR3 sequences, more than 15% of them seen only once. The sample's time point: newly diagnosed GD, antithyroid drugs for less than 3 months. PBMC RNA was the source of the TCR library. This same sample was also taken into another study, of T cells in Graves' hyperthyroidism and ophthalmopathy.

Sequencing was performed on peripheral blood mononuclear cells (PBMCs), taken at new diagnosis, from a patient treated with antithyroid drugs. The receptors derive from a middle-aged woman with Graves disease.

The chain carries TRBV7-9 and TRBJ2-2, with TRBD1 identical over 7 bases. Germline V gene lookup returns CDR1 SEHNR and CDR2 FQNEAQ (reference sequence). With V trimmed by 5 bases and J by 3 bases, 3 bases remained unmatched. The CDR3 length is 14 residues. CDR3 bases: TGTGCCAGCAGCCCTACAGGGGACACCGGGGAGCTGTTTTTT. Translated, it gives CASSPTGDTGELFF.

As concerns this clonotype: It may be a read error: a sequence one base away is much more abundant. This rearrangement joins TRBV7-8 to TRBJ1-5, with D tentatively TRBD1 (5 bases). The CDR3 contains 16 residues. Germline CDR1 is SGHVS and CDR2 is FQNEAQ. The CDR3 protein is CASSYEWGGSSQPQHF. The CDR3 DNA reads TGTGCCAGCAGCTACGAGTGGGGGGGTAGCAGTCAGCCCCAGCATTTT.

This clonotype showed up many times. The rearrangement uses TRBV12-3 or TRBV12-4 and TRBJ1-2; tentative D call: TRBD1 (5 bases). This CDR3 comprises 13 residues. Trimming pared 2 bases from V and 6 bases from J, leaving 10 bases between. CDR3 sequence reads: CASSLWGEDGYTF. DNA for the CDR3: TGTGCCAGCAGTTTATGGGGGGAGGATGGCTACACCTTC.

This chain uses TRBV7-9 with TRBJ1-1; D unresolved. Germline CDR1 reads SEHNR; CDR2 reads FQNEAQ (reference sequence). Trimming stripped 5 bases from V and 1 base from J, with 14 bases between. The CDR3 runs 15 residues. CDR3 amino acids: CASSPAEVRNTEAFF. Written as DNA, the CDR3 is TGTGCCAGCAGCCCCGCCGAGGTCAGGAACACTGAAGCTTTCTTT.

As for this clonotype: This could be a read error, since a much larger clone is one nucleotide away. This chain connects TRBV6-2 or TRBV6-3 to TRBJ2-1; the D is unclear. The CDR3 extends over 14 amino acids. Germline CDR1 reads MNHEY; CDR2 reads SVGEGT. CDR3 in DNA: TGTGCCAGCAGTTACTCTGACGAGTACAATGAGCAGTCCTTC. Translating it yields CASSYSDEYNEQSF.

This clonotype was found many times. The chain couples TRBV5-1 to TRBJ2-1, with D perhaps assigned TRBD1 or TRBD2 (6 bases each). This CDR3 has 13 amino acids. Germline lookup yields CDR1 SGHRS and CDR2 YFSETQ. V shed 2 bases and J shed 8 bases, with 11 bases lying between them. In DNA, the CDR3 is TGCGCCAGCAGCTTTAGGGGGGCGGATGAGCAGTTCTTC. This translates into CASSFRGADEQFF.

This clonotype was seen a few times. The CDR3 region is CASREPGRAQYF. The CDR3 DNA reads as TGTGCCAGCAGGGAACCGGGACGGGCACAGTATTTT. This chain connects TRBV6-2 or TRBV6-3 to TRBJ2-3, with D perhaps TRBD1 or TRBD2 (5 bases each). V lost 6 bases to trimming and J lost 12 bases, with 16 bases between them. The CDR3 has 12 residues. Germline V gene lookup returns CDR1 MNHEY and CDR2 SVGEGT.

V usage is TRBV12-3 or TRBV12-4 and J usage is TRBJ1-3; a weak D match, TRBD1 (6 bases). V was pared by 3 bases and J by 8 bases, with 14 bases between. The CDR3 totals 14 residues. CDR3 DNA sequence: TGTGCCAGCAGTTTCATGGGGACAATGGACACCATATATTTT. It yields the protein CASSFMGTMDTIYF.

The chain is built from TRBV24-1 and TRBJ2-2; a weak D match, TRBD2 (6 bases). The CDR3 runs to 14 residues. V was clipped by 7 bases and J by 7 bases, with 15 bases between them. Looked up from germline, CDR1 is KGHDR and CDR2 is SFDVKD. In DNA form, the CDR3 reads TGTGCCACCAGGGAGGGACCCCGCTACGGGGAGCTGTTTTTT. This translates into CATREGPRYGELFF.

CDR3: CASSIDWANVLTF. CDR3 DNA: TGTGCCAGTAGTATAGACTGGGCCAACGTCCTGACTTTC. V and J are TRBV19 and TRBJ2-6; D is unresolved. From germline, CDR1 is LNHDA and CDR2 SQIVND (reference sequence). There are 13 residues in the CDR3. V dropped 0 bases and J dropped 5 bases, with 2 bases sitting between them.

This clonotype was recorded at least ten times. This chain's CDR3 is CASSQAALAVSHETQYF. The CDR3 DNA reads TGTGCCAGCAGCCAAGCCGCACTAGCGGTTTCCCACGAGACCCAGTACTTC. The rearrangement links TRBV3-1 to TRBJ2-5; 8 bases are shared with TRBD2. Germline V gene lookup returns CDR1 LGHDT and CDR2 YNNKEL (reference sequence). The CDR3 loop spans 17 amino acids. J lost 5 bases, V lost 1 base, and 12 bases had no gene match.

CDR3 DNA sequence: TGTGCCAGCACCCGGATAGCGCTTGAATCACCCCTCCACTTT. This translates into CASTRIALESPLHF. The chain recombines TRBV5-6 with TRBJ1-6, with no clear D. The V and J ends lost 6 bases and 10 bases respectively, with 17 bases between them. This CDR3 region has 14 residues. Germline V gene data show CDR1 as SGHDT and CDR2 as YYEEEE.

This sequence joins TRBV19 and TRBJ2-1, with TRBD2 matching over 10 bases. Germline V gives CDR1 LNHDA, CDR2 SQIVND (reference sequence). V shed 5 bases and J 9 bases; nucleotides not matched to a gene: 4. The CDR3 sequence is 13 residues long. CDR3 sequence (DNA): TGTGCCAGTAGTCAGCGGGGGGGGAGTGAGCAGTTCTTC. This translates into CASSQRGGSEQFF.

This clonotype was recorded a few times. The chain carries TRBV19 and TRBJ1-5; D gene ambiguous. CDR3 size: 14 residues. Germline V gives CDR1 LNHDA, CDR2 SQIVND (reference sequence). Trimming left V 3 bases short and J 6 bases short, with 12 bases between. This CDR3 is CASSILHGGQPQHF. As DNA, the CDR3 is TGTGCCAGTAGTATCCTACACGGAGGTCAGCCCCAGCATTTT.

This chain joins TRBV6-1 and TRBJ1-4, with unresolved D. The CDR3 has 14 residues. V lost 6 bases and J lost 10, with 18 bases in between. Germline V gene data show CDR1 as MNHNS and CDR2 as SASEGT. Here the CDR3 DNA reads TGTGCCAGCAGGCTGGACGGGCCCGTGGGAAAACTGTTTTTT. It is translated as CASRLDGPVGKLFF.

This clonotype was recorded at least ten times. The V call is TRBV2, the J call TRBJ1-4; D is ambiguous. The V end was cut by 6 bases, the J end by 5 bases, with 13 bases between. The CDR3 extends over 14 amino acids. Per the germline V gene, CDR1 is SNHLY and CDR2 is FYNNEI. This CDR3 reads CASSPLPDNEKLFF. The CDR3 coding sequence is TGTGCCAGCAGCCCGTTACCGGACAATGAAAAACTGTTTTTT.

This clonotype was picked up a small number of times. The gene calls are TRBV15 and TRBJ1-6, with D tentatively TRBD1 (5 bases). The CDR3 loop spans 18 amino acids. The germline V gene encodes CDR1 LNHNV and CDR2 YYDKDF (reference sequence). V was trimmed by 2 bases and J by 9 bases, leaving 23 bases between them. CDR3 coding DNA: TGTGCCACCAGCAGATCCCGGGACGGTTCCGCTTGGGGTTCACCCCTCCACTTT. Amino acid sequence: CATSRSRDGSAWGSPLHF.

This clonotype was counted ten times or more. The rearrangement joins TRBV12-3 or TRBV12-4 to TRBJ2-7; D perhaps matches TRBD1 (6 bases). Trimming stripped 5 bases from V and 2 bases from J, with 13 bases between. The CDR3 is 14 residues long. CDR3 region: CASSNTGPTYEQYF. The CDR3 DNA follows: TGTGCCAGCAGTAATACAGGGCCCACCTACGAGCAGTACTTC.

In its sample, this clonotype was seen many times. The V and J genes are TRBV6-1 and TRBJ1-2; the match to TRBD1 covers 8 bases. This CDR3 spans 16 amino acids. V lost 10 bases and J lost 1; bases outside the gene matches: 14. Germline V lookup: CDR1 MNHNS, CDR2 SASEGT. The CDR3 protein is CATSGWTGSVNYGYTF. In DNA, the CDR3 is TGTGCCACCTCAGGGTGGACAGGGAGTGTTAACTATGGCTACACCTTC.

This clonotype was detected ten times or more. DNA for the CDR3: TGCGCCAGCAGCTTGACAGACATCGGGGAGCTGTTTTTT. This translates into CASSLTDIGELFF. The V call is TRBV5-1, the J call TRBJ2-2, with D unresolved. V shed 1 base and J shed 7 bases, with 8 bases lying between them. The CDR3 has 13 residues. Germline V gene lookup returns CDR1 SGHRS and CDR2 YFSETQ.

This clonotype was counted between two and nine times. The chain links TRBV27 to TRBJ1-5; 10 bases are shared with TRBD1. CDR3 length: 14 residues. V dropped 4 bases and J dropped 9; count of bases not matched to a gene: 6. Germline CDR1 reads MNHEY; CDR2 reads SMNVEV (reference sequence). The CDR3 here is CASSSGTGDWPQHF. In DNA, the CDR3 is TGTGCCAGCAGTTCTGGGACAGGGGATTGGCCCCAGCATTTT.

V is TRBV5-1 and J is TRBJ2-7; D is possibly TRBD1 (6 bases). Germline loops: CDR1 SGHRS, CDR2 YFSETQ. Trimming took 4 bases from V and 1 from J, leaving 15 bases between them. The CDR3 is made up of 15 amino acids. This CDR3 is CASSRQVQGSYEQYF. The DNA of the CDR3 is TGCGCCAGCAGCCGCCAAGTACAGGGTTCCTACGAGCAGTACTTC.

This clonotype was detected only a few times. This rearrangement joins TRBV6-1 to TRBJ2-5; D gene uncertain. Trimming took 7 bases from V and 0 from J, leaving 3 bases between them. This CDR3 contains 11 residues. CDR1 is MNHNS and CDR2 is SASEGT in the germline V gene. CDR3 DNA sequence: TGTGCCAGCACCAACCAAGAGACCCAGTACTTC. Protein: CASTNQETQYF.

Regarding this clonotype: With a much larger clone just one base away, this may be a read error. The V gene is TRBV2, the J gene TRBJ2-7, with D possibly TRBD1 on 5 matching bases. The V gene's germline CDR1 is SNHLY and CDR2 FYNNEI. The CDR3 totals 11 residues. Trimming removed 11 bases from V and 6 bases from J, with 14 bases in between. Here the CDR3 reads CAFDRGCEQYF. In DNA form, the CDR3 reads TGTGCCTTCGATAGGGGTTGCGAGCAGTACTTC.

This clonotype was picked up a small number of times. This may be a read error: a much more frequent sequence differs by one nucleotide. No conserved phenylalanine or tryptophan is present at the end of the CDR3, so a read error is the likely explanation. This chain joins TRBV12-3 or TRBV12-4 and TRBJ2-1; 8 bases align to TRBD2. The CDR3 runs 13 residues. After removal of 5 bases from V and 9 bases from J, the junction contained 6 bases not matched to a gene. The CDR3 sequence: CASSMGLDSEQFL. In DNA form, the CDR3 reads TGTGCCAGCAGTATGGGACTAGATAGTGAGCAGTTCCTC.

This clonotype was seen a handful of times. The chain has TRBV6-1 and TRBJ2-3; D perhaps matches TRBD1 (6 bases). The CDR3 spans 14 residues. In germline, CDR1 is MNHNS, CDR2 SASEGT. V was cut by 3 bases and J by 4 bases, with 11 bases left in between. The CDR3 nucleotides are TGTGCCAGCAGTGAGCTCGCAGGGGCAGATACGCAGTATTTT. It is translated as CASSELAGADTQYF.

This clonotype occurred many times. V gene TRBV2 combines with J gene TRBJ1-5; no clear D gene. The CDR3 extends over 15 amino acids. Germline CDR1 and CDR2: SNHLY and FYNNEI. Trimming took 6 bases from V and 4 from J, leaving 16 bases between them. The CDR3 DNA sequence: TGTGCCAGCAGCGCCTACTATTCTGGAAATCAGCCCCAGCATTTT. Encoded protein: CASSAYYSGNQPQHF.